A single sample gave rise to the 3 T cell receptor beta chains below, sequenced in a study of beta chain features in type 1 diabetes. Study outcomes and limitations: Shortening that was moderate but significant affected the TCRB CDR3s of Type 1 diabetes patients in all four CD4+ subsets.

No antigen is known for these receptors. All of the isolated RNA was reverse transcribed, so expressed TCRB transcripts were sequenced. Generated by immunoSEQ multiplex PCR, the TCRdb table keeps only in-frame clones and is missing some. Here the sample spans approximately 730,000 clones, 10% to 15% being singletons. The sample consisted of naive CD4+ T cells from blood. The source of these receptors is a man between 18 and 29 years old with type 1 diabetes.

The chain combines TRBV27 with TRBJ2-3; unclear D gene. The CDR3 is made up of 14 amino acids. CDR1 and CDR2 (germline): MNHEY, SMNVEV (reference sequence). Trimming cost V 4 bases and J 4 bases, with 12 bases left between them. CDR3 DNA sequence: TGTGCCAGCAGTTCAGGACGATGGGCAGATACGCAGTATTTT. It specifies CASSSGRWADTQYF.

The rearrangement links TRBV19 to TRBJ2-1; no firm D call. The CDR3 covers 16 residues. Germline V gene data show CDR1 as LNHDA and CDR2 as SQIVND (reference sequence). V lost 7 bases to trimming and J lost 6 bases, with 22 bases between them. This CDR3 reads CASTPRASYFGNEQFF. CDR3 sequence (DNA): TGTGCCAGTACCCCCCGGGCATCCTATTTCGGCAATGAGCAGTTCTTC. Full variable domain (missing parts from reference TRBV19 and TRBJ2-1): DGGITQSPKYLFRKEGQNVTLSCEQNLNHDAMYWYRQDPGQGLRLIYYSQIVNDFQKGDIAEGYSVSREKKESFPLTVTSAQKNPTAFYLCASTPRASYFGNEQFFGPGTRLTVL.

The chain employs TRBV7-3 and TRBJ2-3, with D tentatively TRBD1 or TRBD2 (5 bases each). V was cut by 5 bases and J by 6 bases, with 9 bases left in between. Germline V lookup: CDR1 SGHTA, CDR2 FQGTGA. CDR3 length: 12 amino acids. The CDR3 loop is CASSLWGDTQYF. CDR3 sequence (DNA): TGTGCCAGCAGCCTTTGGGGGGATACGCAGTATTTT.